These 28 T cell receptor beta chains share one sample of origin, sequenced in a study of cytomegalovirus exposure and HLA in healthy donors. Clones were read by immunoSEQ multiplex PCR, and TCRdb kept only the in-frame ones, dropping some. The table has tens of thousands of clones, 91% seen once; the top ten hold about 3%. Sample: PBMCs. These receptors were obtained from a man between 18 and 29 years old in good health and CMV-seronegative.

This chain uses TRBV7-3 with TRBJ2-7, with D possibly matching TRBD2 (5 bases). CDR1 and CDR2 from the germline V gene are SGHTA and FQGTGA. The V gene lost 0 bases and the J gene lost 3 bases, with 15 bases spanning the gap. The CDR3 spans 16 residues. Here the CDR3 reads CASSLTLASPDYEQYF. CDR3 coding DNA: TGTGCCAGCAGCTTAACTCTGGCTAGCCCAGACTACGAGCAGTACTTC.

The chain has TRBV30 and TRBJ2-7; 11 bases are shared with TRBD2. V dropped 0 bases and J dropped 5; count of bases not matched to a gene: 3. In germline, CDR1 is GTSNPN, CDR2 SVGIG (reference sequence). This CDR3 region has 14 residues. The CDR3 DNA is TGTGCCTGGAGTGTCCTAGCGGGAGGTGACGAGCAGTACTTC. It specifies CAWSVLAGGDEQYF.

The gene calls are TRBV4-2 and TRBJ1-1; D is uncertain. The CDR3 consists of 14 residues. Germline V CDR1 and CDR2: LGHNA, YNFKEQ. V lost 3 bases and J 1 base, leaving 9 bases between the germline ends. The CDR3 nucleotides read TGTGCCAGCAGCCAGCGCCGGGAGAACACTGAAGCTTTCTTT. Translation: CASSQRRENTEAFF.

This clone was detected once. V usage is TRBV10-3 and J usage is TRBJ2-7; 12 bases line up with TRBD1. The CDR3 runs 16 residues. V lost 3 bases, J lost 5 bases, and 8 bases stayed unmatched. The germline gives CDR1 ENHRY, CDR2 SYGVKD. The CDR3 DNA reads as TGTGCCATCAGTGAAGGGACAGGGGGCGCCCGGAACGAGCAGTACTTC. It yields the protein CAISEGTGGARNEQYF.

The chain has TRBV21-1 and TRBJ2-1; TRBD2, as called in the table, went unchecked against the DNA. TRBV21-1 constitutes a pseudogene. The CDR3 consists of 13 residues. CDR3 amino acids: CASSGKGANEQFF. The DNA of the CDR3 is TGTGCCAGCAGCGGAAAAGGAGCGAATGAGCAGTTCTTC.

CDR3 amino acids: CASSSELPTSGMRTDTQYF. DNA for the CDR3: TGTGCCAGCAGTTCGGAACTTCCGACTAGCGGGATGAGGACAGATACGCAGTATTTT. The rearrangement uses TRBV27 and TRBJ2-3; TRBD2 aligns across 11 bases. The length of the CDR3 is 19 residues. Germline V gives CDR1 MNHEY, CDR2 SMNVEV (reference sequence). V lost 4 bases to trimming and J lost 3 bases; unmatched junction nucleotides: 15.

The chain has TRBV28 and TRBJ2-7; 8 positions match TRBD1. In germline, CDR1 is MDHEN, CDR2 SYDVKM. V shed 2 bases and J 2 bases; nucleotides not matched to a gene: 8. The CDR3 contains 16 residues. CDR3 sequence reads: CASSLPGTGSTYEQYF. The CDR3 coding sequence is TGTGCCAGCAGTTTACCGGGGACAGGCTCTACCTACGAGCAGTACTTC.

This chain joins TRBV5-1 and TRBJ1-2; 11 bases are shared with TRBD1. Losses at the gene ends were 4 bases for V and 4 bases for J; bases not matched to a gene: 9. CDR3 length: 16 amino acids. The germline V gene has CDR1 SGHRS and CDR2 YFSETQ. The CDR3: CASSTRTGGEIYGYTF. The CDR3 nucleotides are TGCGCCAGCAGCACCCGGACAGGGGGCGAGATCTATGGCTACACCTTC.

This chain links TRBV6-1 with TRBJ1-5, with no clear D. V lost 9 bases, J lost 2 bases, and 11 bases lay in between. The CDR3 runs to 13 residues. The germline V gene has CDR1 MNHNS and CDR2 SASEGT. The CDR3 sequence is CASRKGGNQPQHF. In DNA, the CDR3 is TGTGCCAGTAGGAAGGGAGGCAATCAGCCCCAGCATTTT.

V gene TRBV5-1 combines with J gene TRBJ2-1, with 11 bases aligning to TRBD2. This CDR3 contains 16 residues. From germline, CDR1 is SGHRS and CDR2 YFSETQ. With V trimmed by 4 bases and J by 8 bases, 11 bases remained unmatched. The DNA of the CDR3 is TGCGCCAGCAGCGAACAAACTAGCGGGAGTTCCGATGAGCAGTTCTTC. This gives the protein CASSEQTSGSSDEQFF.

As DNA, the CDR3 is TGCAGCCTTAGCGGGGGCTCCTACAATGAGCAGTTCTTC. It specifies CSLSGGSYNEQFF. V usage is TRBV29-1 and J usage is TRBJ2-1; 9 bases agree with TRBD2. Germline CDR1 SQVTM, CDR2 ANQGSEA. The trim removed 8 bases at V and 0 bases at J, leaving 2 bases unmatched. The CDR3 spans 13 residues.

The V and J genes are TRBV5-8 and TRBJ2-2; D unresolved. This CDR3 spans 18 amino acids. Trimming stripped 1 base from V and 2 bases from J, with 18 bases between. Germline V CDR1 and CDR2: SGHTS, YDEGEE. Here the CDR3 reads CASSLSPQSDLNTGELFF. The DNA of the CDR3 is TGTGCCAGCAGCTTGTCCCCCCAGTCTGACTTAAACACCGGGGAGCTGTTTTTT.

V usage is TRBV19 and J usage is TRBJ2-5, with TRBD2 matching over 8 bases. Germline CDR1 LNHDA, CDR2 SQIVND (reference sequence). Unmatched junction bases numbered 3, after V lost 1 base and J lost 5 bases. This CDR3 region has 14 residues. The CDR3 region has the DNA TGTGCCAGTAGTATAGTAGCGGGAAGCGAGACCCAGTACTTC. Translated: CASSIVAGSETQYF.

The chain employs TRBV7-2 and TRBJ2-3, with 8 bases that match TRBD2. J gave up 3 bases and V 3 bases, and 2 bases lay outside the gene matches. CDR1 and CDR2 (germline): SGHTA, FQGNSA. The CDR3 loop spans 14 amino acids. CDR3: CASSFGTRTDTQYF. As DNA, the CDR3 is TGTGCCAGCAGCTTCGGGACTAGAACAGATACGCAGTATTTT.

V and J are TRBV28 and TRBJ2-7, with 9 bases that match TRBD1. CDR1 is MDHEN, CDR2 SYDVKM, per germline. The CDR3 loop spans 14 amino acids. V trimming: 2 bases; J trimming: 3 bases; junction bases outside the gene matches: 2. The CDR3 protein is CASSLGDRVYEQYF. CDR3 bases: TGTGCCAGCAGTTTAGGGGACAGGGTCTACGAGCAGTACTTC.

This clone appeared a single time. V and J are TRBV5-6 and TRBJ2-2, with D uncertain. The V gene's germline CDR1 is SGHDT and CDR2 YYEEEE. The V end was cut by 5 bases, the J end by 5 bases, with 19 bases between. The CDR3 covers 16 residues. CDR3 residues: CASSHNEASLTGELFF. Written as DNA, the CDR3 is TGTGCCAGCAGTCACAACGAGGCTAGTCTAACCGGGGAGCTGTTTTTT.

CDR3 amino acids: CASSPEYGYEQYF. The CDR3 bases are TGTGCCAGTAGTCCCGAGTACGGGTACGAGCAGTACTTC. This chain uses TRBV19 with TRBJ2-7; no clear D gene. Germline CDR1 LNHDA, CDR2 SQIVND (reference sequence). V was clipped by 5 bases and J by 4 bases, with 12 bases between them. There are 13 residues in the CDR3.

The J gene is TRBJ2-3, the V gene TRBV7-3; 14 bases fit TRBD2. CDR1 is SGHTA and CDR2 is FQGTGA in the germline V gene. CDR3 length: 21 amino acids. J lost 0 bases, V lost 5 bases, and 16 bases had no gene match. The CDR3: CASSHRGGLAGVGPSTDTQYF. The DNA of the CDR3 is TGTGCCAGCAGCCACCGGGGGGGACTAGCGGGAGTTGGCCCTAGCACAGATACGCAGTATTTT.

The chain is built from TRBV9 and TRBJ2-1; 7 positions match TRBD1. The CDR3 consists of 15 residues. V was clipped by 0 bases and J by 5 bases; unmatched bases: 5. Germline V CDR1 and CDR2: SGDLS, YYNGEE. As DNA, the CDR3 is TGTGCCAGCAGCGTAGAGGGGGCAGGGAACAATGAGCAGTTCTTC. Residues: CASSVEGAGNNEQFF.

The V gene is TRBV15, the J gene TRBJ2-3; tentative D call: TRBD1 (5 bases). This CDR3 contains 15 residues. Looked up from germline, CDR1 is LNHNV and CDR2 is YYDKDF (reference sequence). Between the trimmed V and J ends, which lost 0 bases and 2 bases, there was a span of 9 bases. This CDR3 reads CATSRDARATDTQYF. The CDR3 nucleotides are TGTGCCACCAGCAGAGACGCCAGGGCCACAGATACGCAGTATTTT.

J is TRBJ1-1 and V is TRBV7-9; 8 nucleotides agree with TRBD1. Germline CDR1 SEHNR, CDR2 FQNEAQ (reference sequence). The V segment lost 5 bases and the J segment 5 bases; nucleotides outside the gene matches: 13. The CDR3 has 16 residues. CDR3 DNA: TGTGCCAGCAGCCCTCGACCAATGCAGGGGGCAACTGAAGCTTTCTTT. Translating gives CASSPRPMQGATEAFF. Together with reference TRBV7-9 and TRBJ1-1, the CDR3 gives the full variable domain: DTGVSQNPRHKITKRGQNVTFRCDPISEHNRLYWYRQTLGQGPEFLTYFQNEAQLEKSRLLSDRFSAERPKGSFSTLEIQRTEQGDSAMYLCASSPRPMQGATEAFFGQGTRLTVV.

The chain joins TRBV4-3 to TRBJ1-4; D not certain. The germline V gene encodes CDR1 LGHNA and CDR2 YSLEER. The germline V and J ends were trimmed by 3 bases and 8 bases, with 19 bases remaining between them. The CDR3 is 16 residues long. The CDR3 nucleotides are TGCGCCAGCAGCCAGGACGGAGCGGGGTTCGTGGAAAAACTGTTTTTT. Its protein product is CASSQDGAGFVEKLFF.

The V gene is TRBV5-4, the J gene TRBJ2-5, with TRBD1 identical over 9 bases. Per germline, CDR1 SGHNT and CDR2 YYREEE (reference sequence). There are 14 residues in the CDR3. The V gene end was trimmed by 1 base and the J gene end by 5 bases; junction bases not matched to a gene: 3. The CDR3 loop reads CASSLRTGDETQYF. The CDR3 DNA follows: TGTGCCAGCAGCTTGAGGACAGGGGACGAGACCCAGTACTTC.

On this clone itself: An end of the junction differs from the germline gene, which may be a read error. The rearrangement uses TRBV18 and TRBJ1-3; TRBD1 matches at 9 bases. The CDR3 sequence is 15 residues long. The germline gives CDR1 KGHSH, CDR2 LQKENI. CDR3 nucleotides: TGTGCCAGCTCCCCACAGGGGGCGCAAGGAAACACCATATATTTT. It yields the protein CASSPQGAQGNTIYF.

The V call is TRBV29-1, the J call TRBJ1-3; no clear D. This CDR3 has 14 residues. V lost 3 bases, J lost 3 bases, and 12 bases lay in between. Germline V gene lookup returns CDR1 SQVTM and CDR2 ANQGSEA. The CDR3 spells CSVELGSLGNTIYF. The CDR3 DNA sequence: TGCAGCGTTGAGTTGGGTAGCCTTGGAAACACCATATATTTT. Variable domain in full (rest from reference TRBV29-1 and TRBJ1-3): SAVISQKPSRDICQRGTSLTIQCQVDSQVTMMFWYRQQPGQSLTLIATANQGSEATYESGFVIDKFPISRPNLTFSTLTVSNMSPEDSSIYLCSVELGSLGNTIYFGEGSWLTVV.

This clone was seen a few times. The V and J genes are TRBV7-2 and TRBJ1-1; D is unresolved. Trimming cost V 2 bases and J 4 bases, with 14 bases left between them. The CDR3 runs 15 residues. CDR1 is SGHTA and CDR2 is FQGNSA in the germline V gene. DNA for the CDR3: TGTGCCAGCAGCTTACGCAGTCTACGGAGCACTGAAGCTTTCTTT. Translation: CASSLRSLRSTEAFF.

CDR3 nucleotides: TGTGCCAGCACCAAGGGGGGGTCAGGCACTGAAGCTTTCTTT. This encodes CASTKGGSGTEAFF. The V and J genes are TRBV6-1 and TRBJ1-1, with D perhaps matching TRBD1 (6 bases). The CDR3 consists of 14 residues. The V gene's germline CDR1 is MNHNS and CDR2 SASEGT. V gave up 7 bases and J gave up 4 bases, with 16 bases separating them.

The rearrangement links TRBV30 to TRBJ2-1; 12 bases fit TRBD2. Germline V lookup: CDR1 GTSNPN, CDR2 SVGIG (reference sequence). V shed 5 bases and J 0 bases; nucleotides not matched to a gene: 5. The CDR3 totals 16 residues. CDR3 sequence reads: CAWLTSGGSSYNEQFF. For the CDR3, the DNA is TGTGCCTGGCTGACTAGCGGGGGCAGCTCCTACAATGAGCAGTTCTTC.